This TCR beta chain emerged from a study of T-cell memory formation after mild COVID-19. The study's findings and limits: Contracting clones from day 15 to 85 showed balanced CD4/CD8; later expanders favored CD4+.

This clonotype was seen a handful of times. Its antigen is not identified. TCRdb processed the 5' RACE reads anew with MiXCR; each CDR3 protein has one entry. The repertoire holds around 110,000 distinct CDR3 sequences, approximately 15% seen once, with around 28% in the top ten. Sequences were obtained from PBMCs or a T cell subset sorted from them (not recorded which). The TCR was taken from an adult woman who had mild COVID-19 (a few samples of this study predate the infection). Cell type and time point are not known.

In nucleotides, the CDR3 is TGTGCCAGCAGCTTAACGTTCAGGGACGGCACCGGGGAGCTGTTTTTT. It is translated as CASSLTFRDGTGELFF. This chain links TRBV7-3 with TRBJ2-2, with D possibly being TRBD1 or TRBD2 (5 bases each). Germline CDR1 and CDR2: SGHTA and FQGTGA. Trimming removed 0 bases at V and 4 bases at J, with 12 bases between. The length of the CDR3 is 16 residues.